This entry lists 8 T cell receptor beta chains sequenced from one sample in a study of patients and donors after allogeneic stem cell transplantation. A single record per CDR3 protein comes from TCRdb applying MiXCR to the RT-PCR reads. The sample shows about a million distinct CDR3 sequences, over 15% of them seen only once. Sequencing was done on a sample of blood, either unsorted or a sorted T cell fraction (not recorded which). These receptors all stem from a human donor who was either an allogeneic HSCT recipient or a stem cell or donor lymphocyte infusion donor (not recorded which). It is not recorded whose cells these are; they may come from a transplant donor.

The rearrangement joins TRBV20-1 to TRBJ2-2; D possibly matches TRBD1 or TRBD2 (5 bases each). Trimming shortened V by 3 bases and J by 5 bases, and 16 bases separated the two germline ends. The CDR3 runs 15 residues. Germline CDR1 and CDR2: DFQATT and SNEGSKA (reference sequence). CDR3 sequence: CSARGVGLGTGELFF. The DNA of the CDR3 is TGCAGTGCTAGGGGGGTAGGGCTGGGGACCGGGGAGCTGTTTTTT.

This clonotype was recorded at least ten times. J is TRBJ1-2 and V is TRBV20-1, with D unclear. Germline assignment: CDR1 DFQATT and CDR2 SNEGSKA (reference sequence). V was cut by 0 bases and J by 1 base, with 6 bases left in between. The CDR3 is made up of 13 amino acids. This chain's CDR3 is CSARDSRNYGYTF. In DNA, the CDR3 is TGCAGTGCTAGAGATTCGCGTAACTATGGCTACACCTTC.

This chain links TRBV7-2 with TRBJ2-1; D call uncertain. This CDR3 has 15 amino acids. CDR1 and CDR2 from the germline V gene are SGHTA and FQGNSA. V lost 5 bases to trimming and J lost 3 bases, with 14 bases between them. CDR3 in amino acids: CASSMGVENYNEQFF. CDR3 sequence (DNA): TGTGCCAGCAGCATGGGTGTTGAGAACTACAATGAGCAGTTCTTC.

There are many counts of this clonotype. The chain combines TRBV12-3 or TRBV12-4 with TRBJ2-1, with D uncertain. Between the trimmed V and J ends, which lost 5 bases and 5 bases, there was a span of 16 bases. The CDR3 is 15 residues long. The CDR3 DNA reads as TGTGCCAGCAGTCCCTCTCGGAATGGGCACAATGAGCAGTTCTTC. It encodes CASSPSRNGHNEQFF.

This clonotype has just a few counts. This sequence joins TRBV4-3 and TRBJ1-2; D not certain. The V gene lost 0 bases and the J gene lost 4 bases, with 6 bases spanning the gap. Germline CDR1 and CDR2: LGHNA and YSLEER. The CDR3 runs to 13 residues. In DNA form, the CDR3 reads TGCGCCAGCAGCCAAGACCGCAGCTATGGCTACACCTTC. Encoded protein: CASSQDRSYGYTF.

V and J are TRBV20-1 and TRBJ2-1; 11 bases match TRBD2. This CDR3 region has 16 residues. Germline V lookup: CDR1 DFQATT, CDR2 SNEGSKA (reference sequence). Trimming took 6 bases from V and 0 from J; bases not matched to a gene: 7. The CDR3, as DNA: TGCAGTGCGAGACCGGGACTAGCGGCCTCCTACAATGAGCAGTTCTTC. This gives the protein CSARPGLAASYNEQFF.

This clonotype was recorded a few times. The V and J genes are TRBV7-9 and TRBJ2-7; 7 bases line up with TRBD2. The CDR3 loop spans 17 amino acids. V trimming: 3 bases; J trimming: 3 bases; junction bases outside the gene matches: 14. The germline CDR1 and CDR2 sequences are SEHNR and FQNEAQ (reference sequence). The CDR3 loop is CASSFRQGGIVDYEQYF. Here the CDR3 DNA reads TGTGCCAGCAGCTTTCGCCAGGGAGGGATAGTGGACTACGAGCAGTACTTC. Together with reference TRBV7-9 and TRBJ2-7, the CDR3 gives the full variable domain: DTGVSQNPRHKITKRGQNVTFRCDPISEHNRLYWYRQTLGQGPEFLTYFQNEAQLEKSRLLSDRFSAERPKGSFSTLEIQRTEQGDSAMYLCASSFRQGGIVDYEQYFGPGTRLTVT.

In its sample, this clonotype was seen a few times. This rearrangement joins TRBV12-3 or TRBV12-4 to TRBJ1-2; D not certain. This CDR3 has 13 amino acids. Trimming stripped 2 bases from V and 6 bases from J, with 10 bases between. The CDR3 bases are TGTGCCAGCAGTTTAACGGCAGTCCATGGCTACACCTTC. It encodes CASSLTAVHGYTF.